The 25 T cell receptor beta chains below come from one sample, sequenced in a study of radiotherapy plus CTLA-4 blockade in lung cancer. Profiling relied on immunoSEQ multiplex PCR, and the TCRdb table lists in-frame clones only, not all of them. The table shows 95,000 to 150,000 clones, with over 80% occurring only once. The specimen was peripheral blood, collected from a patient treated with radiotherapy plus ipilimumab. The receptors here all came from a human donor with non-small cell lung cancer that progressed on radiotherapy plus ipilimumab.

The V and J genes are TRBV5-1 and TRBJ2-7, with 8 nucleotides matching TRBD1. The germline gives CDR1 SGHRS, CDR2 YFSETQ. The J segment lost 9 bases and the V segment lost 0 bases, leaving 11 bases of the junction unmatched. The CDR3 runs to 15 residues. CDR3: CASSLVGQVASGQYF. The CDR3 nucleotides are TGCGCCAGCAGCTTGGTGGGACAGGTCGCGTCAGGGCAGTACTTC.

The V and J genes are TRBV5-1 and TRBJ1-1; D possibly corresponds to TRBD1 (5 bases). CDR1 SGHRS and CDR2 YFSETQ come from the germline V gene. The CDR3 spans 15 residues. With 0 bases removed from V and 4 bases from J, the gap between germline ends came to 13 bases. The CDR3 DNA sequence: TGCGCCAGCAGCTTGGTCTTATTCGGGGGCACTGAAGCTTTCTTT. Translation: CASSLVLFGGTEAFF.

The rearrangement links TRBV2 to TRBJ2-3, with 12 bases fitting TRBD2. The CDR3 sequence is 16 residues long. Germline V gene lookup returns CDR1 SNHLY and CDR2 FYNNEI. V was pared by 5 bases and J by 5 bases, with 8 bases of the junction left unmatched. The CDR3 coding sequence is TGTGCCAGCAGTCGGACTAGCGGGAAGGGAGGAGATACGCAGTATTTT. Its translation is CASSRTSGKGGDTQYF.

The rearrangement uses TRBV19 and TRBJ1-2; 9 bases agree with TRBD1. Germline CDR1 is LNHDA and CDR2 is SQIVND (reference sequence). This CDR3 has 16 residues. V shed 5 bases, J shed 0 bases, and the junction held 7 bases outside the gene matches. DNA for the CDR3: TGTGCCAGTAGTCCACAGGGGGCGGAAGCTAACTATGGCTACACCTTC. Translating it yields CASSPQGAEANYGYTF.

CDR3 sequence: CASSLSSLAGDGELFF. Written as DNA, the CDR3 is TGTGCCAGCAGCTTAAGTTCCCTAGCGGGAGATGGGGAGCTGTTTTTT. J is TRBJ2-2 and V is TRBV7-8; TRBD2 matches 10 bases. This CDR3 comprises 16 residues. V lost 2 bases and J lost 8; bases outside the gene matches: 8. CDR1 is SGHVS, CDR2 FQNEAQ, per germline.

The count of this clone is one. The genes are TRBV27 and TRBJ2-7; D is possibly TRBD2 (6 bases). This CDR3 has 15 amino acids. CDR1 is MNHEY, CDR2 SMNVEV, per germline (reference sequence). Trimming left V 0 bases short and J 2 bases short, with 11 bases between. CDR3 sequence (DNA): TGTGCCAGCAGTTTATCGCGGGGAAGCACCTACGAGCAGTACTTC. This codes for CASSLSRGSTYEQYF.

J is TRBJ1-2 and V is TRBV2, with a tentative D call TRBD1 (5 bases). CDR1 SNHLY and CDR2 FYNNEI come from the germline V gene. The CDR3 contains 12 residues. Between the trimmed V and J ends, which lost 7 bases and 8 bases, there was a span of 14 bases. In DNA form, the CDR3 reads TGTGCCAGCATAGAGGGGCTGGGGGGCTACACCTTC. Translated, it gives CASIEGLGGYTF.

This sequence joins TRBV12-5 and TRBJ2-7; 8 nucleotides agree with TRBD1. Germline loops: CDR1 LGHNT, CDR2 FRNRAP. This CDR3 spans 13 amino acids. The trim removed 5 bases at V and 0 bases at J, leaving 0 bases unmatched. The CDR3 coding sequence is TGTGCTAGTGGTGGACAGGGCTCCTACGAGCAGTACTTC. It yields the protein CASGGQGSYEQYF. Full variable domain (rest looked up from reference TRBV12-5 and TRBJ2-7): DARVTQTPRHKVTEMGQEVTMRCQPILGHNTVFWYRQTMMQGLELLAYFRNRAPLDDSGMPKDRFSAEMPDATLATLKIQPSEPRDSAVYFCASGGQGSYEQYFGPGTRLTVT.

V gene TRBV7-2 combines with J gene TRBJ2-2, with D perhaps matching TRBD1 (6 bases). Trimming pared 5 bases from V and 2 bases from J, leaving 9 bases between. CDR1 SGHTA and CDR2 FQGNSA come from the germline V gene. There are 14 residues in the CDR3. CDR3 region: CASSTGTNTGELFF. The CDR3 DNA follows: TGTGCCAGCAGCACCGGGACAAACACCGGGGAGCTGTTTTTT. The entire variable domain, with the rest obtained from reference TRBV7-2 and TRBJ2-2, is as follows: GAGVSQSPSNKVTEKGKDVELRCDPISGHTALYWYRQSLGQGLEFLIYFQGNSAPDKSGLPSDRFSAERTGGSVSTLTIQRTQQEDSAVYLCASSTGTNTGELFFGEGSRLTVL.

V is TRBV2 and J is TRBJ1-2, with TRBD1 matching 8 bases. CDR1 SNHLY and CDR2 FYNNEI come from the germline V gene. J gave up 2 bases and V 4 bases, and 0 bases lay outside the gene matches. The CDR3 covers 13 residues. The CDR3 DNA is TGTGCCAGCAGTGGGACAGGGAACTATGGCTACACCTTC. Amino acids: CASSGTGNYGYTF. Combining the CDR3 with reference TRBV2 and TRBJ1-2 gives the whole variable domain EPEVTQTPSHQVTQMGQEVILRCVPISNHLYFYWYRQILGQKVEFLVSFYNNEISEKSEIFDDQFSVERPDGSNFTLKIRSTKLEDSAMYFCASSGTGNYGYTFGSGTRLTVV.

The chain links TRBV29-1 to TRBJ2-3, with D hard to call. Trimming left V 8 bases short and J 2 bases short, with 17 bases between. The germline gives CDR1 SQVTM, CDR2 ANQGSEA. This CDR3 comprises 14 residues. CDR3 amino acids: CSTRRYRNTDTQYF. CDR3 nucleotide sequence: TGCAGCACCCGAAGGTATAGGAACACAGATACGCAGTATTTT.

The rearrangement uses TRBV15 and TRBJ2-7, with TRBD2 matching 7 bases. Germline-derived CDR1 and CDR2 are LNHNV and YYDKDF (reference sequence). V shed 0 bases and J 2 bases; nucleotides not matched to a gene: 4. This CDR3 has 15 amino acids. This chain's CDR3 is CATSRDPGLTYEQYF. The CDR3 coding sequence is TGTGCCACCAGCAGAGATCCGGGACTAACCTACGAGCAGTACTTC.

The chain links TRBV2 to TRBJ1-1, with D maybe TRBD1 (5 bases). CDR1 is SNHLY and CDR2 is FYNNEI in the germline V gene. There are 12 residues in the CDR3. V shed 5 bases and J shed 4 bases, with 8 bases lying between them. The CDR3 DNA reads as TGTGCCAGCAGTTCCGGGGGCACTGAAGCTTTCTTT. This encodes CASSSGGTEAFF.

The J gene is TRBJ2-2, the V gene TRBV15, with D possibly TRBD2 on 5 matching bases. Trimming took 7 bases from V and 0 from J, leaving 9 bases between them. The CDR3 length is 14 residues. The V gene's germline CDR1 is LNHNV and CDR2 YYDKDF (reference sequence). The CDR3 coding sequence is TGTGCCACCATGGAGAGGGCGAACACCGGGGAGCTGTTTTTT. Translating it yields CATMERANTGELFF.

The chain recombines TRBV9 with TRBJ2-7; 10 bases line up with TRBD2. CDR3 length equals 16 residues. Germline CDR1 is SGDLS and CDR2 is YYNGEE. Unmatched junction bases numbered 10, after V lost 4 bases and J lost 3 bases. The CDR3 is CASSPVGSSGSYEQYF. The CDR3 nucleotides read TGTGCCAGCAGCCCAGTCGGTTCTAGCGGGAGCTACGAGCAGTACTTC.

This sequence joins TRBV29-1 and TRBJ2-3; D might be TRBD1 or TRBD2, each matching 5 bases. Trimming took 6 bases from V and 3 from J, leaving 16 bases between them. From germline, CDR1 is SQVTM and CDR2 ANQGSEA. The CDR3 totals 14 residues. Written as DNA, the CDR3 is TGCAGCGTCCCAAAGGGGAGCGTAACAGATACGCAGTATTTT. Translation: CSVPKGSVTDTQYF.

The chain's CDR3 is CASSPWTANTEAFF. CDR3 DNA: TGTGCCAGCAGCCCTTGGACAGCGAACACTGAAGCTTTCTTT. The chain recombines TRBV5-4 with TRBJ1-1; a weak D match, TRBD1 (6 bases). Trimming left V 4 bases short and J 1 base short, with 11 bases between. The CDR3 is 14 residues long. CDR1 is SGHNT, CDR2 YYREEE, per germline (reference sequence).

CDR3 amino acids: CASSPDGGTDYNEQFF. The CDR3 bases are TGTGCCAGCAGCCCCGACGGGGGCACAGATTACAATGAGCAGTTCTTC. The J gene is TRBJ2-1, the V gene TRBV7-3; D is tentatively TRBD1 or TRBD2 (6 bases each). The CDR3 spans 16 residues. Trimming pared 5 bases from V and 4 bases from J, leaving 18 bases between. Looked up from germline, CDR1 is SGHTA and CDR2 is FQGTGA.

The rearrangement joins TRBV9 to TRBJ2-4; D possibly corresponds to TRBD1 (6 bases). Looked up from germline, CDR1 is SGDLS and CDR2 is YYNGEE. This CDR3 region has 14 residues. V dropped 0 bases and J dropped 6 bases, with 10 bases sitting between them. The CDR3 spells CASSVGQEPNIQYF. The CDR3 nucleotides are TGTGCCAGCAGCGTAGGACAGGAACCAAACATTCAGTACTTC.

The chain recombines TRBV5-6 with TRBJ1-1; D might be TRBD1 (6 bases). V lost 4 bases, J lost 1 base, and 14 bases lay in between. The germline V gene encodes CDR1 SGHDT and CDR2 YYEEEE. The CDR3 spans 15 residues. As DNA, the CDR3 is TGTGCCAGCAGCCTCACAGGGAGACGGAACACTGAAGCTTTCTTT. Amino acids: CASSLTGRRNTEAFF.

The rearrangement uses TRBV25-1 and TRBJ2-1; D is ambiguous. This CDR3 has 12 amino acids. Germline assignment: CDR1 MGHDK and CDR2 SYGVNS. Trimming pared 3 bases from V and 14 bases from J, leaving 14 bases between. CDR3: CASSDIGRFEFF. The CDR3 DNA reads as TGTGCCAGCAGTGATATCGGCCGGTTCGAGTTCTTC.

The CDR3 reads CASSAWREGRGETQYF. The CDR3 DNA is TGTGCCAGTAGTGCCTGGCGGGAGGGCCGGGGAGAGACCCAGTACTTC. The chain employs TRBV19 and TRBJ2-5; 9 positions match TRBD2. Germline assignment: CDR1 LNHDA and CDR2 SQIVND (reference sequence). With 5 bases clipped from V and 4 bases from J, the junction kept 11 bases outside the gene matches. The CDR3 loop spans 16 amino acids. Full variable domain (outside the CDR3, taken from reference TRBV19 and TRBJ2-5): DGGITQSPKYLFRKEGQNVTLSCEQNLNHDAMYWYRQDPGQGLRLIYYSQIVNDFQKGDIAEGYSVSREKKESFPLTVTSAQKNPTAFYLCASSAWREGRGETQYFGPGTRLLVL.

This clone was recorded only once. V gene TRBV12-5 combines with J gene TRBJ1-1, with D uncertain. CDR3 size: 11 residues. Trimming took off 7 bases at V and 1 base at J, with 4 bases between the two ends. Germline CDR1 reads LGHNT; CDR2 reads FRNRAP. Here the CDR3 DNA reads TGTGCTAGTGTTGAGAACACTGAAGCTTTCTTT. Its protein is CASVENTEAFF.

The chain's CDR3 is CASSVVGLAQETQYF. CDR3 nucleotides: TGTGCCAGCAGCGTAGTTGGGCTAGCCCAAGAGACCCAGTACTTC. V is TRBV9 and J is TRBJ2-5, with a weak D call TRBD2 (5 bases). Germline values: CDR1 SGDLS, CDR2 YYNGEE. Trimming removed 0 bases at V and 1 base at J, with 10 bases between. CDR3 size: 15 residues.

The CDR3 sequence: CASTVWGWETQYF. The CDR3 DNA reads as TGTGCCAGCACTGTGTGGGGGTGGGAGACCCAGTACTTC. The rearrangement joins TRBV2 to TRBJ2-5; either TRBD1 or TRBD2 may fit D (5 bases each). V was cut by 7 bases and J by 5 bases, with 14 bases left in between. The CDR3 covers 13 residues. Germline assignment: CDR1 SNHLY and CDR2 FYNNEI.